This paragraph covers one TCR beta chain sequence. Its antigen specificity is not known. No clone much larger than this one lies a single base away; base qualities are absent. This record belongs to a study of lymphopenia after photon versus proton radiotherapy (dated by TCRdb to between 2018 and 2021). Context from the whole study: The study compared the immunological effects of photon versus proton radiation therapy in patients with gastrointestinal tumors who developed high-grade lymphopenia. The approximately 20 patients in the cohort had gastrointestinal tumors, were treated with either photon or proton therapy, and subsequently developed lymphopenia. The study was designed to characterize how the impact on the immune system differs between the two radiation modalities.

Germline trimming amounts to 4 bases on V and 0 bases on J, with 4 as the count of junction bases outside the gene matches. CDR1 and CDR2 are read off the germline V gene as SGHNT and YENEEA. The CDR3 sequence holds 15 residues, the cysteine and phenylalanine included. Left in the record is the CDR3 DNA by itself, 45 bases read in frame from the first base. The receptor library was made with the immunoSEQ multiplex PCR assay. Alongside multiparametric flow cytometry, deep sequencing of rearranged TCR beta loci was used to profile the T cell repertoires. Sourced from immuneACCESS, this table was stored by TCRdb with only in-frame sequences that have V and J called. A share of the clones is absent; for the studies checked, an unresolved V gene accounts for under half, and the remainder has no known explanation. The sample yields 60,000 to 75,000 clones; 75% to 90% were counted once. The ten most abundant clones make up more than 2% of the sample.

General study outcomes and caveats: Across the cohort, an inverse correlation was found between a larger post-nadir drop in TCR diversity and overall survival time among patients who died. During treatment, patients who received proton therapy stayed relatively stable, whereas patients who received photon therapy lost naive T cells and TCR diversity and gained effector/memory populations. After the lymphocyte count nadir, repertoires from photon-treated patients showed oligoclonal expansion, particularly of CD8+ Temra cells, and this expansion drove the decline in diversity. The authors looked at the survival association only in patients who died, and they framed better survival with proton therapy as a possibility rather than a demonstrated result.

The clonotype was recovered from a man aged 35-49 years with gastric cancer. The material sequenced was peripheral blood, taken from a patient treated with photon-based radiotherapy. Recombination linked TRBV11-3 to TRBJ2-3, and 7 junction bases match TRBD2. The CDR3 protein: CASSSGGGSTDTQYF. Here is the DNA: TGTGCCAGCAGCTCCGGCGGGGGTAGCACAGATACGCAGTATTTT.